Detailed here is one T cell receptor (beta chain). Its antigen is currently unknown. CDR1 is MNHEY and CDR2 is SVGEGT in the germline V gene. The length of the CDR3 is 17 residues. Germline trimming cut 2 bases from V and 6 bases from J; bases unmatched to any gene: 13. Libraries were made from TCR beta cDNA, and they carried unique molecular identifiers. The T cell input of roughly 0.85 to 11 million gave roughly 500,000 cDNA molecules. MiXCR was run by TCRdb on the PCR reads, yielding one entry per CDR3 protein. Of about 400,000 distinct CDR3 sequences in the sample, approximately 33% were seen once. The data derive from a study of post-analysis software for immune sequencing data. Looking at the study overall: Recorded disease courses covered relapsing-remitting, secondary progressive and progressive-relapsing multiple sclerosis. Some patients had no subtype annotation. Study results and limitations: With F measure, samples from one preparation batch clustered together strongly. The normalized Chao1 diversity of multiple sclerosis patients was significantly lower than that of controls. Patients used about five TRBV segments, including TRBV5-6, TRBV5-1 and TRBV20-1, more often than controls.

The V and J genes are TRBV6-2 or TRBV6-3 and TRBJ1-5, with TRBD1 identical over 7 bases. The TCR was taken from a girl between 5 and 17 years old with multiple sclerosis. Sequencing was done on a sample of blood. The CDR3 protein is CASSYARTDRSSQPQHF. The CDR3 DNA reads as TGTGCCAGCAGTTACGCGAGAACGGACAGGTCGAGTCAGCCCCAGCATTTT.